The clone carrying this T cell receptor beta chain was seen more than once but under ten times. Germline CDR1 is ENHRY and CDR2 is SYGVKD. V lost 3 bases and J 2 bases, leaving 11 bases between the germline ends. This CDR3 is built from 15 residues. The data are from a study of identical twins. The donors were all healthy and Caucasian. One entry per CDR3 protein, called by TCRdb with MiXCR from the 5' RACE reads. The sample has roughly 720,000 distinct CDR3 sequences, about 20% seen once. The same sample was also used in a study of T cells expressing NK-cell markers. As reported in that work: The sequencing cohort of eight donors included seven HCMV-seropositive individuals and one seronegative individual.

The source material was PBMCs. The rearrangement uses TRBV10-3 and TRBJ2-1; TRBD1 is a possible D gene (6 bases). The sequence was collected from a woman aged 18-29 years in good health. The CDR3 DNA follows: TGTGCCATCAGTGAAGCTACAGGGACCTACAATGAGCAGTTCTTC. Amino acid sequence: CAISEATGTYNEQFF.